This T cell receptor (beta chain) was found in a study of blood T cell repertoires in COVID-19. Measured with immunoSEQ multiplex PCR; TCRdb has only the in-frame clones, and not every one. The data contain some 150,000 clones, about 82% of them seen just once; the ten biggest clones take up 2.5% to 3%. The specimen was peripheral blood. The origin of this receptor is a woman aged 40 to 55 with active or convalescent COVID-19.

CDR3 in DNA: TGTGCCAGCAGTTACAATAGGAACACTGAAGCTTTCTTT. It codes for CASSYNRNTEAFF. The genes are TRBV6-6 and TRBJ1-1; no reliable D call. The CDR3 is 13 residues long. Germline CDR1 and CDR2: MNHNY and SVGAGI (reference sequence). V was trimmed by 2 bases and J by 1 base, leaving 5 bases between them.